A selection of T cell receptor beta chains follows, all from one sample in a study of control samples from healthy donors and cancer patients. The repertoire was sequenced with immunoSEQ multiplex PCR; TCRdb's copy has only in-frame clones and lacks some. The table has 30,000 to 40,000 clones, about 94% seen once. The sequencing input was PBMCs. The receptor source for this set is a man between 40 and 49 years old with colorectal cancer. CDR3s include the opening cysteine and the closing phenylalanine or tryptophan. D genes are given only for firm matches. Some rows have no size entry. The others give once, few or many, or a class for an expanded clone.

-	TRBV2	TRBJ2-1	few	CASSPYNEQFF	TGTGCCAGCAGCCCGTACAATGAGCAGTTCTTC
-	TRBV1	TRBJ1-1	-	CTSSHRQGFNAEAFF	TGCACCAGCAGCCATCGACAGGGGTTTAATGCTGAAGCTTTCTTT
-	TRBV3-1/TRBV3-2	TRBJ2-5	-	CASSPASVFQETQYF	TGTGCCAGCAGCCCGGCTTCGGTCTTTCAAGAGACCCAGTACTTC
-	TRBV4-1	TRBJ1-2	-	CASSQGQPKGYTF	TGCGCCAGCAGCCAAGGACAGCCTAAGGGCTACACCTTC
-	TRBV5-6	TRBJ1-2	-	CASSFRSYQRTAVGYTF	TGTGCCAGCAGCTTTCGGTCGTATCAAAGGACAGCAGTGGGCTACACCTTC
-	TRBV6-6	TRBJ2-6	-	CASMVGAGGANVLTF	TGTGCCAGCATGGTAGGGGCCGGAGGGGCCAACGTCCTGACTTTC
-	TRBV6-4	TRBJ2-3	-	CASSDSFGGSPDTQYF	TGTGCCAGCAGTGACTCGTTTGGGGGGTCCCCAGATACGCAGTATTTT
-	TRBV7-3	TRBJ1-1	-	CASSPGRNTEAFF	TGTGCCAGCAGCCCCGGGCGGAACACTGAAGCTTTCTTT
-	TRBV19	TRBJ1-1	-	CASSPSKTTEAFF	TGTGCCAGTAGTCCTTCGAAGACCACTGAAGCTTTCTTT
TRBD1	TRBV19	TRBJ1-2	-	CASSTDRGYGYTF	TGTGCCAGTAGTACTGACAGGGGCTATGGCTACACCTTC
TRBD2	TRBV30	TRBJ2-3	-	CAWGRSGGAIDTQYF	TGTGCCTGGGGCCGTAGCGGGGGGGCCATAGATACGCAGTATTTT
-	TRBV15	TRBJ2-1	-	CATSLWGVQFF	TGTGCCACCAGCCTTTGGGGTGTGCAGTTCTTC
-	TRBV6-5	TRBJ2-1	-	CASAYGPPSHEQFF	TGTGCCAGCGCTTACGGTCCCCCATCCCATGAGCAGTTCTTC
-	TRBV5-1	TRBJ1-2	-	CASSLVGQGGGYTF	TGCGCCAGCAGCTTGGTCGGTCAGGGAGGTGGCTACACCTTC
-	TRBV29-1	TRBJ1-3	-	CSVRGGSGNTIYF	TGCAGCGTACGGGGGGGGTCTGGAAACACCATATATTTT